These T cell receptor beta chains were read from a single sample in a study of T cell responses to AZD1222 COVID-19 vaccine. Here immunoSEQ multiplex PCR was the method, and the copy in TCRdb shows in-frame clones only, minus some. In the table there are 100,000 to 150,000 clones, roughly 90% of which are singletons. Sequences were derived from peripheral blood, sampled on day 0 of AZD1222 vaccination. These receptors came from an adult in good health. The CDR3 runs from the conserved cysteine through the conserved F or W. Each record gives: D gene, V gene, clone size, J gene, CDR3 protein, CDR3 DNA. A D gene is named only where the DNA matches it firmly. Clone size is stated in some rows and not others, as once, few, many or a class when expanded.

TRBD2	TRBV24-1	once	TRBJ2-5	CATRDSGGKTQYF	TGTGCCACCAGGGATAGCGGGGGAAAGACCCAGTACTTC
-	TRBV28	-	TRBJ2-1	CASSLFERYNEQFF	TGTGCCAGCAGTTTATTCGAGCGGTACAATGAGCAGTTCTTC
-	TRBV19	-	TRBJ2-5	CASGTVGPQYF	TGTGCCAGTGGGACCGTGGGTCCCCAGTACTTC
-	TRBV7-2	-	TRBJ2-4	CASSLWVGSENIQYF	TGTGCCAGCAGCTTATGGGTGGGGTCCGAAAACATTCAGTACTTC
TRBD1	TRBV10-3	-	TRBJ1-3	CAMQTGSSGNTIYF	TGTGCCATGCAGACAGGGAGCTCTGGAAACACCATATATTTT
-	TRBV28	-	TRBJ1-6	CASSLPGAGNSPLHF	TGTGCCAGCAGTCTCCCGGGGGCGGGTAATTCACCCCTCCACTTT
-	TRBV6-4	once	TRBJ2-3	CASSDTRSDTQYF	TGTGCCAGCAGTGACACACGTTCAGATACGCAGTATTTT
-	TRBV25-1	-	TRBJ2-3	CASSASDTQYF	TGTGCCAGCAGTGCGTCGGATACGCAGTATTTT
-	TRBV24-1	-	TRBJ2-4	CATSDANRGGIQYF	TGTGCCACCAGTGATGCAAACAGGGGAGGCATTCAGTACTTC
-	TRBV6-6	-	TRBJ2-1	CASRERGGSYNEQFF	TGTGCCAGCAGGGAGAGGGGTGGGTCCTACAATGAGCAGTTCTTC
-	TRBV5-4	once	TRBJ2-1	CASSLDKSSYNEQFF	TGTGCCAGCAGCCTCGACAAGAGCTCCTACAATGAGCAGTTCTTC
TRBD1	TRBV29-1	-	TRBJ2-3	CSVAKGQLTDTQYF	TGCAGCGTTGCGAAGGGACAGCTCACAGATACGCAGTATTTT
-	TRBV5-4	-	TRBJ1-1	CASSLAQGNTEAFF	TGTGCCAGCAGCTTGGCCCAGGGTAACACTGAAGCTTTCTTT
TRBD1	TRBV6-5	-	TRBJ1-1	CASSNPGGSVTEAFF	TGTGCCAGCAGTAACCCAGGGGGCTCGGTCACTGAAGCTTTCTTT
-	TRBV4-1	once	TRBJ2-3	CASNPEGRGADTQYF	TGCGCCAGCAACCCCGAGGGGCGCGGCGCAGATACGCAGTATTTT
TRBD1	TRBV5-1	-	TRBJ1-3	CASSLGDRVSGNTIYF	TGCGCCAGCAGCTTGGGAGACAGGGTATCTGGAAACACCATATATTTT
TRBD1	TRBV7-2	-	TRBJ1-6	CASSLDRTNSPLHF	TGTGCCAGCAGCCTGGACAGGACAAATTCACCCCTCCACTTT
TRBD1	TRBV19	-	TRBJ2-7	CASSIEGTGSYEQYF	TGTGCCAGTAGTATAGAGGGGACAGGGTCCTACGAGCAGTACTTC